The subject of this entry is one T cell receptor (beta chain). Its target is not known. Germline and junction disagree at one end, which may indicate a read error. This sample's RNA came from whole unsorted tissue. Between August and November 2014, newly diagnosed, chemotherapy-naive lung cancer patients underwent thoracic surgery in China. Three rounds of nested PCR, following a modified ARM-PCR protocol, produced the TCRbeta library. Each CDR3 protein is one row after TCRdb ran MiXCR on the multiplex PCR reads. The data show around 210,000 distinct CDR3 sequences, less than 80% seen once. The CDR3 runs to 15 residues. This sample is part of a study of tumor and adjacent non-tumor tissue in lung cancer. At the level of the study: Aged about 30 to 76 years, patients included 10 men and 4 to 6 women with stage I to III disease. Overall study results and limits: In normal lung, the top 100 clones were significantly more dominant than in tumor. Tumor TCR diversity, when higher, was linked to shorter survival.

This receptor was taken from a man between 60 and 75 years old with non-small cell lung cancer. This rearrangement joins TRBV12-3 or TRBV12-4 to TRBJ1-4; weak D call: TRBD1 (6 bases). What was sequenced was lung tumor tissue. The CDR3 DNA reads TGTGTCAGCGCGACAGGACAGCATTATGGTGAAAAACTGTTTTTT. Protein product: CVSATGQHYGEKLFF.